This TCR beta chain was captured in a study of blood T cells in healthy people across ages (dated by TCRdb to the mid-2010s). About the full investigation: In model experiments, template switching captured about one uniquely barcoded TCR beta cDNA molecule for every two T cells. To track age-related changes in TCR beta repertoire diversity, the study relied on deep sequencing normalized with unique cDNA molecular identifiers. Four age groups were formed from the donors: young (average approximately 16 years), middle-aged (more than 35), aged (about 62) and long-lived (more than 75). To avoid experimental bias, donors of different ages were randomly spread across the sequencing lanes. For two donors (one aged 18 to 29 and one aged 80 or older), the study analyzed two additional independent replicas of 1 million unique cDNA reads from the same blood draw. Study-wide findings and limitations: The percentage of naive T cells measured by flow cytometry correlated strongly with observed TCR beta diversity. Estimates of total diversity based on one million sequenced T cells were regarded as lower bounds and as underestimates. Observed TCR beta diversity per million T cells fell roughly linearly with age, and a significant reduction was already apparent by age around 44. Compared with the aged group, the long-lived group had more naive CD4+ T cells, fewer expanded clones and increased TCR diversity, suggesting age selection. Since profiling was done on bulk unsorted PBMCs, naive and antigen-experienced compartments could not be conclusively compared. Because donor CMV infection status was unknown, age-related changes in expanded clonotypes were potentially confounded.

Systemically healthy Caucasian individuals from Russia, 39 in total and aged about 6 to 90 years, were included as donors. Approximately 9.3 milliliters of peripheral blood were drawn from each donor into EDTA-treated Vacutainer tubes. Ficoll-Paque density-gradient centrifugation was used to isolate PBMCs, with at least 6.5 million per sample. Total RNA was extracted from PBMCs with Trizol reagent, with at least 5.5 micrograms obtained per sample. For every donor, flow cytometry on a PBMC aliquot measured the percentage of naive CD45RAhigh/CD27high T cells. Libraries came from 5' RACE. Sequencing instrument: Illumina HiSeq 2500. A second PCR of roughly 6 to 12 cycles was performed with a sample-barcoded 5' primer and a J-beta primer mix. A unique molecular identifier was introduced onto each TCR beta cDNA molecule by a template-switch 5' adaptor carrying 12 random nucleotides. At least 3 million CDR3-containing paired-end reads were obtained from each sample. First-strand cDNA synthesis was performed from all RNA using the Mint cDNA synthesis kit, with priming by a TRBC-specific oligonucleotide. After uracil-DNA glycosylase treatment, a first 18-cycle PCR used universal primers M1SS and BC2_uni_R on all cDNA. The authors' analysis ran thus. Each sample was normalized by randomly selecting 1 million high-quality reads, each carrying a distinct molecular identifier. Instead of being binned into consensus sequences, reads that shared molecular identifiers were thrown out. MiTCR, set to a Q25 quality threshold and the strictest error-elimination algorithm, was used for CDR3 identification, clonotype clustering and error correction. Lower-bound total TCR beta diversity was estimated with a nonparametric unseen species model using Euler transformation. TCRdb handled the public reads itself, with Q25 trimming in fastp and clone calling in MiXCR, and kept productive beta chains. When rows share a CDR3 protein, they turn into one entry using the most common DNA and genes. The V and J calls come from TCRdb's annotation, not from the publication. The sample profile shows about 1.6 million distinct CDR3 sequences; about 35% of them were found once. Of the sample, 11% is held by the ten largest clones.

CDR1 and CDR2 were assigned from the germline V gene as SGHRS and YFSETQ. The CDR3 numbers 16 residues from cysteine through phenylalanine. This entry keeps only the CDR3 DNA: 48 bases, framed from base 1. V gives up 0 bases and J gives up 5 bases, and the segment between their germline ends measures 15 bases. This clonotype was detected once. It lacks a known antigen. No much larger clonotype is one base removed from it; base qualities were not supplied. Single-read evidence is weak. The chain joins TRBV5-1 to TRBJ2-1; 5 matching bases give a weak D call of TRBD2. Sequenced sample: blood. The source is a woman in her 30s in good health. The DNA sequence follows: TGCGCCAGCAGCTTGGCCGGAAATAGCGTGGACAATGAGCAGTTCTTC. Translated, it gives CASSLAGNSVDNEQFF.